This is a list of T cell receptor beta chains from one sample in a study of OX40 agonist ivuxolimab in advanced cancers. Sequencing was performed with immunoSEQ multiplex PCR; in TCRdb, only in-frame clones are kept and a portion is missing. The table has under 85,000 clones, just over 85% seen once. Specimen: CD4+ or CD8+ T cells sorted from blood, collected in a trial of the OX40 agonist ivuxolimab. Receptors were obtained from an adult with an advanced solid tumor such as melanoma, head and neck, liver or kidney cancer. The CDR3 runs from the conserved cysteine through the conserved F or W. D genes are given only for firm matches. Size is stated for part of the rows, as once, few or many counts, or as a class when the clone is expanded.

TRBD2,TRBV18,.,TRBJ2-3,TGTGCCAGCTCACCAGGACTAGCGGCTAGCACAGATACGCAGTATTTT,CASSPGLAASTDTQYF
.,TRBV5-1,.,TRBJ1-4,TGCGCCAGCAGCGTAGACATATCTAATGAAAAACTGTTTTTT,CASSVDISNEKLFF
TRBD1,TRBV25-1,few,TRBJ1-2,TGTGCCAGCAGTGAATTTCGGGACAGGGAGGGCTACACCTTC,CASSEFRDREGYTF
.,TRBV5-4,.,TRBJ1-5,TGTGCCAGCAGTGAGGTGGGACAGCCCCAGCATTTT,CASSEVGQPQHF
.,TRBV5-4,.,TRBJ2-2,TGTGCCAGCAGCTTGAGTACAGGCTTCGGCGGGGAGCTGTTTTTT,CASSLSTGFGGELFF
.,TRBV4-1,few,TRBJ2-6,TGCGCCAGCAGCCCCGCACCGATAATAGGTGGGGCCAACGTCCTGACTTTC,CASSPAPIIGGANVLTF
TRBD1,TRBV9,.,TRBJ2-1,TGTGCCAGCAGCTCCCGACAGGGTTCCTACAATGAGCAGTTCTTC,CASSSRQGSYNEQFF
TRBD2,TRBV5-6,.,TRBJ2-1,TGTGCCAGCAGTTCCTCAAGGAGGACTAGCGGGAGGGCCGGTAATGAGCAGTTCTTC,CASSSSRRTSGRAGNEQFF
.,TRBV4-1,.,TRBJ1-5,TGCGCCAGCAGCCAAGTCACGGTCCCCCAGCCCCAGCATTTT,CASSQVTVPQPQHF
.,TRBV21-1,.,TRBJ1-6,TGTGCCAGCAGCGATGGGACAGATAATTCACCCCTCCACTTT,CASSDGTDNSPLHF
.,TRBV27,.,TRBJ2-1,TGTGCCAGCAATTTTGGACAGAGCTCCTACAATGAGCAGTTCTTC,CASNFGQSSYNEQFF
.,TRBV19,.,TRBJ2-6,TGTGCCAGTAGTGGAAGCTCTGGGGCCAACGTCCTGACTTTC,CASSGSSGANVLTF
.,TRBV7-6,.,TRBJ2-1,TGTGCCAGCACCTTGGGTCGGGGCGATGAGCAGTTCTTC,CASTLGRGDEQFF